One sample yielded the 19 T cell receptor beta chains listed below, sequenced in a study of early T cells in non-severe SARS-CoV-2 infection. TCRdb reprocessed the 5' RACE reads with MiXCR, giving one entry per CDR3 protein. In the table there are 65,000 to 95,000 distinct CDR3 sequences, approximately 15% of which are singletons. The sequenced sample consisted of whole blood. Every receptor here comes from an adult who was a healthcare worker with PCR-confirmed SARS-CoV-2 infection or an uninfected control (not recorded which).

The CDR3, as DNA: TGTGCCAGCAGCCTAACCCTCAGGGGAGACACTGAAGCTTTCTTT. It codes for CASSLTLRGDTEAFF. This sequence joins TRBV11-3 and TRBJ1-1, with D possibly matching TRBD1 (6 bases). Germline CDR1 and CDR2: SGHNT and YENEEA. This CDR3 region has 15 residues. Deletions cut 5 bases from V and 3 bases from J, with 16 bases between.

J is TRBJ1-6 and V is TRBV2; perhaps TRBD1 as D (6 bases). The CDR3 runs to 14 residues. Trimming removed 5 bases from V and 10 bases from J, with 15 bases in between. CDR1 is SNHLY and CDR2 is FYNNEI in the germline V gene. This CDR3 reads CASSPNTGKSPLHF. The DNA for the CDR3 is TGTGCCAGCAGTCCGAATACAGGGAAATCACCCCTCCACTTT. Supplemented by reference TRBV2 and TRBJ1-6, the full variable domain reads EPEVTQTPSHQVTQMGQEVILRCVPISNHLYFYWYRQILGQKVEFLVSFYNNEISEKSEIFDDQFSVERPDGSNFTLKIRSTKLEDSAMYFCASSPNTGKSPLHFGNGTRLTVT.

The chain joins TRBV6-5 to TRBJ1-2; TRBD1 matches at 7 bases. V was pared by 7 bases and J by 2 bases, with 7 bases of the junction left unmatched. This CDR3 spans 14 amino acids. The germline V gene has CDR1 MNHEY and CDR2 SVGAGI. The CDR3 DNA reads as TGTGCCAGCACCCGACAGGGAGACAACTATGGCTACACCTTC. Its protein product is CASTRQGDNYGYTF.

This clonotype came up many times. The chain is built from TRBV20-1 and TRBJ2-1, with 10 bases identical to TRBD2. This CDR3 is 14 amino acids long. Germline-derived CDR1 and CDR2 are DFQATT and SNEGSKA (reference sequence). V gave up 5 bases and J gave up 2 bases; unmatched junction bases: 3. The CDR3 is CSALGLAAYNEQFF. The CDR3 nucleotides read TGCAGTGCTTTAGGACTAGCGGCCTACAATGAGCAGTTCTTC.

The chain joins TRBV20-1 to TRBJ2-5; the D gene is possibly TRBD2 (5 bases). Per the germline V gene, CDR1 is DFQATT and CDR2 is SNEGSKA (reference sequence). Trimming stripped 3 bases from V and 1 base from J, with 6 bases between. The CDR3 totals 12 residues. For the CDR3, the DNA is TGCAGTGCTAGGGACTCCCAAGAGACCCAGTACTTC. Translating gives CSARDSQETQYF.

The rearrangement joins TRBV30 to TRBJ2-3; D ambiguous. The CDR3 loop spans 13 amino acids. Germline lookup yields CDR1 GTSNPN and CDR2 SVGIG (reference sequence). V lost 8 bases and J lost 5, with 17 bases in between. This CDR3 reads CAATRSSRDTQYF. CDR3 sequence (DNA): TGTGCCGCGACGAGGTCGTCGAGAGATACGCAGTATTTT.

The chain couples TRBV11-2 to TRBJ2-1, with 9 positions matching TRBD2. The CDR3 runs 16 residues. Losses at the gene ends were 3 bases for V and 2 bases for J; bases not matched to a gene: 5. Germline V gene sequence: CDR1 SGHAT, CDR2 FQNNGV. This CDR3 reads CASSFLTSGPYNEQFF. The DNA of the CDR3 is TGTGCCAGCAGCTTCCTGACTAGCGGTCCCTACAATGAGCAGTTCTTC.

A few counts support this clonotype. The rearrangement links TRBV6-1 to TRBJ2-1, with D unresolved. CDR3 size: 12 residues. The V end lost 6 bases, the J end lost 4 bases, and 7 bases lay between the germline ends. Per germline, CDR1 MNHNS and CDR2 SASEGT. The DNA for the CDR3 is TGTGCCAGCAGCTTGCAATACAATGAGCAGTTCTTC. This gives the protein CASSLQYNEQFF.

This clonotype has more than one count but fewer than ten. The CDR3 is CASSMVARRTDTQYF. The CDR3 DNA sequence: TGTGCCAGTAGTATGGTGGCGCGGCGCACAGATACGCAGTATTTT. The chain employs TRBV19 and TRBJ2-3; no clear D. The CDR3 has 15 residues. The germline V and J ends were trimmed by 3 bases and 1 base, with 11 bases remaining between them. Germline values: CDR1 LNHDA, CDR2 SQIVND (reference sequence).

This clonotype came up a few times. The J gene is TRBJ1-1, the V gene TRBV5-1; D is unresolved. V was pared by 5 bases and J by 5 bases, with 13 bases between. The CDR3 totals 13 residues. Looked up from germline, CDR1 is SGHRS and CDR2 is YFSETQ. CDR3 sequence: CASRKDSLTEAFF. The CDR3 DNA reads TGCGCCAGCAGGAAGGATTCCTTAACTGAAGCTTTCTTT. Variable domain in full (rest from reference TRBV5-1 and TRBJ1-1): KAGVTQTPRYLIKTRGQQVTLSCSPISGHRSVSWYQQTPGQGLQFLFEYFSETQRNKGNFPGRFSGRQFSNSRSEMNVSTLELGDSALYLCASRKDSLTEAFFGQGTRLTVV.

This clonotype was seen more than once but under ten times. The chain joins TRBV10-1 to TRBJ2-3; 12 nucleotides match TRBD2. CDR3 length equals 16 residues. CDR1 WNHNN and CDR2 SYGVQD come from the germline V gene (reference sequence). The trim removed 8 bases at V and 3 bases at J, leaving 9 bases unmatched. CDR3 region: CASSRGLAGRTDTQYF. CDR3 coding DNA: TGCGCCAGCTCTCGCGGACTAGCGGGAAGAACAGATACGCAGTATTTT.

This clonotype has a handful of counts. The chain combines TRBV18 with TRBJ1-1; no definite D call. V dropped 3 bases and J dropped 5 bases, with 16 bases sitting between them. Germline loops: CDR1 KGHSH, CDR2 LQKENI. The CDR3 loop spans 15 amino acids. The CDR3 bases are TGTGCCAGCTCACCCGATGGACCCTGGGGAACTGAAGCTTTCTTT. Encoded protein: CASSPDGPWGTEAFF.

This clonotype was seen more than once but under ten times. This chain connects TRBV6-6 to TRBJ2-7; TRBD1 matches at 8 bases. CDR3 length: 13 amino acids. CDR1 and CDR2 (germline): MNHNY, SVGAGI (reference sequence). V lost 10 bases to trimming and J lost 3 bases; unmatched junction nucleotides: 8. The CDR3 is CATQRQGNYEQYF. The CDR3 region has the DNA TGTGCCACCCAACGACAGGGGAACTACGAGCAGTACTTC.

This chain joins TRBV6-2 or TRBV6-3 and TRBJ2-4; D gene ambiguous. V shed 7 bases and J shed 5 bases, with 15 bases lying between them. The germline V gene encodes CDR1 MNHEY and CDR2 SVGEGT. CDR3 length: 14 residues. The CDR3 here is CASIHGPSENIQYF. DNA for the CDR3: TGTGCCAGCATCCACGGGCCCAGCGAAAACATTCAGTACTTC.

The chain recombines TRBV7-3 with TRBJ2-7; D uncertain. The CDR3 has 15 amino acids. CDR1 and CDR2 from the germline V gene are SGHTA and FQGTGA. V was shortened by 5 bases and J by 5 bases, with 19 bases between the two germline ends. The CDR3 coding sequence is TGTGCCAGCAGCCTCCCCGTGACCCTTGGCCACGAGCAGTACTTC. This sequence encodes CASSLPVTLGHEQYF. Filled out from reference TRBV7-3 and TRBJ2-7, the complete variable domain reads GAGVSQTPSNKVTEKGKYVELRCDPISGHTALYWYRQSLGQGPEFLIYFQGTGAADDSGLPNDRFFAVRPEGSVSTLKIQRTERGDSAVYLCASSLPVTLGHEQYFGPGTRLTVT.

This clonotype was detected a few times. The CDR3 spells CASSLVARSYNEQFF. As DNA, the CDR3 is TGTGCCAGCAGCTTAGTAGCGAGGTCCTACAATGAGCAGTTCTTC. The genes are TRBV11-3 and TRBJ2-1, with a possible D match to TRBD2 (5 bases). The CDR3 loop spans 15 amino acids. Between the trimmed V and J ends, which lost 1 base and 1 base, there was a span of 8 bases. CDR1 is SGHNT and CDR2 is YENEEA in the germline V gene.

This chain connects TRBV7-9 to TRBJ2-3; 8 nucleotides agree with TRBD2. Unmatched junction bases numbered 5, after V lost 0 bases and J lost 6 bases. Germline assignment: CDR1 SEHNR and CDR2 FQNEAQ (reference sequence). The CDR3 sequence is 15 residues long. CDR3: CASSLARGVLDTQYF. CDR3 DNA: TGTGCCAGCAGCTTAGCGCGGGGGGTCCTCGATACGCAGTATTTT.

This clonotype was observed at least ten times. The chain couples TRBV19 to TRBJ2-7, with D perhaps assigned TRBD1 or TRBD2 (5 bases each). Per germline, CDR1 LNHDA and CDR2 SQIVND (reference sequence). The CDR3 totals 15 residues. Trimming left V 3 bases short and J 2 bases short, with 14 bases between. In DNA, the CDR3 is TGTGCCAGTAGTATTGATCGAGGGGAGACCTACGAGCAGTACTTC. Translated: CASSIDRGETYEQYF.

At least ten counts were recorded for this clonotype. The chain carries TRBV11-2 and TRBJ1-2; 9 bases line up with TRBD1. CDR1 and CDR2 (germline): SGHAT, FQNNGV. This CDR3 is 14 amino acids long. Losses at the gene ends were 1 base for V and 8 bases for J; bases not matched to a gene: 5. The chain's CDR3 is CASSLGGQGSGYTF. DNA of the CDR3: TGTGCCAGCAGCTTAGGGGGACAGGGATCCGGCTACACCTTC. Based on the CDR3 plus reference TRBV11-2 and TRBJ1-2, the full variable domain is EAGVAQSPRYKIIEKRQSVAFWCNPISGHATLYWYQQILGQGPKLLIQFQNNGVVDDSQLPKDRFSAERLKGVDSTLKIQPAKLEDSAVYLCASSLGGQGSGYTFGSGTRLTVV.